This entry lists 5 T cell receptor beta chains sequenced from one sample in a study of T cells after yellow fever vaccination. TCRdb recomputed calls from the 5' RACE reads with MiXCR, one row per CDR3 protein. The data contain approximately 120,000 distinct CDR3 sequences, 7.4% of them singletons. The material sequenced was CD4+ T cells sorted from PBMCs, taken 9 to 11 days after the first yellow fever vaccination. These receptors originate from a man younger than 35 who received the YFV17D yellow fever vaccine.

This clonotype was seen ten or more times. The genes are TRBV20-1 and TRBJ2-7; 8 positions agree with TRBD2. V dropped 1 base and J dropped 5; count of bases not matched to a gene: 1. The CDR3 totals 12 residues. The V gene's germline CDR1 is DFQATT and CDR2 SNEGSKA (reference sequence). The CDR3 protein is CSARVGGDEQYF. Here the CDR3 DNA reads TGCAGTGCTAGAGTCGGGGGGGACGAGCAGTACTTC.

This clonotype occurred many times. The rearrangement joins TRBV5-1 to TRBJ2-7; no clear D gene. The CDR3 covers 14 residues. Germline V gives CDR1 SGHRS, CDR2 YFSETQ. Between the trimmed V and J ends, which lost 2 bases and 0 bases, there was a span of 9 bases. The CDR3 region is CASSLTTDSYEQYF. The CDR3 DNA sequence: TGCGCCAGCAGCTTAACTACCGACTCCTACGAGCAGTACTTC.

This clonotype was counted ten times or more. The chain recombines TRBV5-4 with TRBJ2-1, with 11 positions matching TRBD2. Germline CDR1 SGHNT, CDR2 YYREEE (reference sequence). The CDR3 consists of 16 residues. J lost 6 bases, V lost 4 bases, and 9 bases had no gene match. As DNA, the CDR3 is TGTGCCAGCAGCATCCCGACTAGCGGGGTCACCAATGAGCAGTTCTTC. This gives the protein CASSIPTSGVTNEQFF.

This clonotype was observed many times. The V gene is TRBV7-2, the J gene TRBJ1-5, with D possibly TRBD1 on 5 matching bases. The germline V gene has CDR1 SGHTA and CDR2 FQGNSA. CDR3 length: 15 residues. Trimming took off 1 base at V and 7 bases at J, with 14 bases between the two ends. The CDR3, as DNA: TGTGCCAGCAGCTTAGGGGGGGGAGTGTGGCAGCCCCAGCATTTT. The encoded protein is CASSLGGGVWQPQHF.

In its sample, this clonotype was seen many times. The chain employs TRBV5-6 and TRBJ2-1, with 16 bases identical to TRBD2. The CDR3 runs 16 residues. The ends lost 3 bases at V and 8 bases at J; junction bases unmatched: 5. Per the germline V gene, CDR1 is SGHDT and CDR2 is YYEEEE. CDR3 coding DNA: TGTGCCAGCAGCTGGGGACTAGCGGGGGGGCACGATGAGCAGTTCTTC. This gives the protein CASSWGLAGGHDEQFF.